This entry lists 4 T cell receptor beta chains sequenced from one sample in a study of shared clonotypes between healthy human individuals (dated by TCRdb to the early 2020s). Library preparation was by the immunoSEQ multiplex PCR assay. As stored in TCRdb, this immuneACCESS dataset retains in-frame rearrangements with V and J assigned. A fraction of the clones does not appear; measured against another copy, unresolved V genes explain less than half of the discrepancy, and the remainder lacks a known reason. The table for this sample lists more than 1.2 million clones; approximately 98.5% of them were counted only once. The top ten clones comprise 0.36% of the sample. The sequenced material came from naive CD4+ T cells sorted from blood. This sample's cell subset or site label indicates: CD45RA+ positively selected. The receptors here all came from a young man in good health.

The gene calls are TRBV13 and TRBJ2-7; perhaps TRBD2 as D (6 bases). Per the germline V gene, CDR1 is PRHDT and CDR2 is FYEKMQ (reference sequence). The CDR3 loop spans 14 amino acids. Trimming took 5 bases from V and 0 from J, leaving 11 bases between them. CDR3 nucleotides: TGTGCCAGCAGCCGGGACTTAATCTCCTACGAGCAGTACTTC. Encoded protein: CASSRDLISYEQYF.

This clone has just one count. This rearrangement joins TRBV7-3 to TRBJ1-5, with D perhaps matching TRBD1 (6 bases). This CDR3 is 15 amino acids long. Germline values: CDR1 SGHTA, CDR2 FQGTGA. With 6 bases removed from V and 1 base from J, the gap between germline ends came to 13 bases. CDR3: CASSLGRGSNQPQHF. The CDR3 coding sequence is TGTGCCAGCAGTCTGGGGAGGGGGAGCAATCAGCCCCAGCATTTT.

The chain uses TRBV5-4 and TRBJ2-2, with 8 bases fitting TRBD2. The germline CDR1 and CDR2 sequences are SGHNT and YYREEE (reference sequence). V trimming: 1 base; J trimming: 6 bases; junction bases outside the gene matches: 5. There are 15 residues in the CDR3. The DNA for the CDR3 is TGTGCCAGCAGCTTGCCCGCGGGAGGAGCCGGGGAGCTGTTTTTT. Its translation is CASSLPAGGAGELFF. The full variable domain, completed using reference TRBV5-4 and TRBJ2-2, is ETGVTQSPTHLIKTRGQQVTLRCSSQSGHNTVSWYQQALGQGPQFIFQYYREEENGRGNFPPRFSGLQFPNYSSELNVNALELDDSALYLCASSLPAGGAGELFFGEGSRLTVL.

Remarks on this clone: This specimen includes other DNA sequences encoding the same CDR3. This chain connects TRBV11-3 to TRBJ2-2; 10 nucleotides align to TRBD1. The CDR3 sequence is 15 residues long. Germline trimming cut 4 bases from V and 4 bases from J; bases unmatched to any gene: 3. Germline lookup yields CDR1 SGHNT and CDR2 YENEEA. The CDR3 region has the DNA TGTGCCAGCAGCTCGGGACAGGGGAGCACCGGGGAGCTGTTTTTT. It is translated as CASSSGQGSTGELFF.